What follows are 5 T cell receptor beta chains derived from one specimen sequenced in a study of blood T cell repertoires in COVID-19. The method was immunoSEQ multiplex PCR; TCRdb's version includes in-frame clones alone and lacks a portion of them. The sample includes fewer than 200,000 clones, approximately 84% of them seen just once. Specimen: PBMCs or T cells enriched from blood (not recorded which). The receptors stem from a man aged 45-60 years who had recovered from COVID-19.

The J gene is TRBJ1-5, the V gene TRBV19, with 8 nucleotides matching TRBD1. The CDR3 consists of 16 residues. Germline lookup yields CDR1 LNHDA and CDR2 SQIVND (reference sequence). V shed 1 base, J shed 7 bases, and the junction held 9 bases outside the gene matches. The CDR3, as DNA: TGTGCCAGTAGTATAGTCAGTGGACAGGGAGGGCAGCCCCAGCATTTT. Its translation is CASSIVSGQGGQPQHF.

The chain couples TRBV6-5 to TRBJ1-2; 7 bases match TRBD1. Trimming cost V 2 bases and J 4 bases; bases outside gene matches: 7. Germline V gene sequence: CDR1 MNHEY, CDR2 SVGAGI. The CDR3 spans 15 residues. The CDR3 is CASSYRQGVTYGYTF. The CDR3 coding sequence is TGTGCCAGCAGTTACCGACAGGGAGTTACCTATGGCTACACCTTC.

The V gene is TRBV7-8, the J gene TRBJ2-2; tentatively, D is TRBD1 (6 bases). V was shortened by 2 bases and J by 2 bases, with 12 bases between the two germline ends. The CDR3 loop spans 16 amino acids. Germline-derived CDR1 and CDR2 are SGHVS and FQNEAQ. The chain's CDR3 is CASSLWAGVNTGELFF. The CDR3 nucleotides are TGTGCCAGCAGCTTATGGGCAGGGGTAAACACCGGGGAGCTGTTTTTT.

The CDR3: CASSQIAGELFF. As DNA, the CDR3 is TGTGCCAGCAGCCAAATAGCCGGGGAGCTGTTTTTT. The chain links TRBV3-1 (or the pseudogene TRBV3-2) to TRBJ2-2; D not certain. Germline values: CDR1 LGHDT, CDR2 YNNKEL (reference sequence). With 2 bases removed from V and 6 bases from J, the gap between germline ends came to 4 bases. This CDR3 contains 12 residues.

The rearrangement links TRBV18 to TRBJ1-6; D is perhaps TRBD1 (5 bases). V lost 1 base and J 7 bases, leaving 8 bases between the germline ends. The CDR3 runs 14 residues. CDR1 is KGHSH and CDR2 is LQKENI in the germline V gene. The CDR3 protein is CASSPLGRNSPLHF. CDR3 in DNA: TGTGCCAGCTCACCACTGGGGCGGAATTCACCCCTCCACTTT.